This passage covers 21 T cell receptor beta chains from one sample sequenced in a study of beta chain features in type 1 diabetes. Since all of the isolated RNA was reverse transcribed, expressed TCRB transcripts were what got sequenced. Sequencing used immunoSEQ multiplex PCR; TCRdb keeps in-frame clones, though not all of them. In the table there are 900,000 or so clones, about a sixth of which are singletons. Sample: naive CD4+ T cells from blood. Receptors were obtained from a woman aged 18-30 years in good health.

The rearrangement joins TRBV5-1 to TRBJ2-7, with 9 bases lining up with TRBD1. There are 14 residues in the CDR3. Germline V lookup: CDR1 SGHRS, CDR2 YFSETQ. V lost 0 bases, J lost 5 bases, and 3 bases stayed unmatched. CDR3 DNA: TGCGCCAGCAGCTTGGGGGACAGGGTTGACGAGCAGTACTTC. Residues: CASSLGDRVDEQYF.

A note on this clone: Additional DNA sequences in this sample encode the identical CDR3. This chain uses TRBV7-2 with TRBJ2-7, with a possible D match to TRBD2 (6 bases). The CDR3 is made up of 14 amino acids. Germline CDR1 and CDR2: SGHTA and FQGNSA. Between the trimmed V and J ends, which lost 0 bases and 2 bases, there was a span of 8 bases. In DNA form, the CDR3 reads TGTGCCAGCAGCTTAGCGGGAGGCCCCTACGAGCAGTACTTC. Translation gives CASSLAGGPYEQYF.

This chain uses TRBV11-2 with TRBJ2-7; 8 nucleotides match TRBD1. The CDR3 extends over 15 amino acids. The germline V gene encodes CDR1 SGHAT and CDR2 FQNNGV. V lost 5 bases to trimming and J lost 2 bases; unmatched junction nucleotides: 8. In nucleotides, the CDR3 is TGTGCCAGCAGCCGCCCCGGGACAGGCGCCTACGAGCAGTACTTC. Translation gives CASSRPGTGAYEQYF.

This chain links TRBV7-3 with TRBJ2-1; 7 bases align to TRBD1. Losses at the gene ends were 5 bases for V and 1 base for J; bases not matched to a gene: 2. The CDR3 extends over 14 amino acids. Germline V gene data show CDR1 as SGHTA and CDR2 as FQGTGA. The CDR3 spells CASSPTGSYNEQFF. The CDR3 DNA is TGTGCCAGCAGCCCGACAGGGTCCTACAATGAGCAGTTCTTC.

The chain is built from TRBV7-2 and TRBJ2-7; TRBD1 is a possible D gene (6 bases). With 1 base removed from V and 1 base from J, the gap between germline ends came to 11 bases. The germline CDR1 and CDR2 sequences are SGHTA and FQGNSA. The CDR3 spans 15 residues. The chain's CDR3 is CASSLVQGPSYEQYF. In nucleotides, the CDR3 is TGTGCCAGCAGCTTAGTTCAGGGGCCGTCCTACGAGCAGTACTTC.

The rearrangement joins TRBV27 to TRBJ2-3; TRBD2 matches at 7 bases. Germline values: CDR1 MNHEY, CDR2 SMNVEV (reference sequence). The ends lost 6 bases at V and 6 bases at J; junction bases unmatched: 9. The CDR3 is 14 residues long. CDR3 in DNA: TGTGCCAGCAGACAGACTAGCTCGGGGGATACGCAGTATTTT. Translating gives CASRQTSSGDTQYF.

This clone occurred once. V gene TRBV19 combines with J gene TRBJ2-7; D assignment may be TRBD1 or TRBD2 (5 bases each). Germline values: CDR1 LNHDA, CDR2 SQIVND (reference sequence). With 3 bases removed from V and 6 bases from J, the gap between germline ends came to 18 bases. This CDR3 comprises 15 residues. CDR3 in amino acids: CASSISGTGFREQYF. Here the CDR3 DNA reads TGTGCCAGTAGTATTTCCGGGACGGGTTTCCGCGAGCAGTACTTC.

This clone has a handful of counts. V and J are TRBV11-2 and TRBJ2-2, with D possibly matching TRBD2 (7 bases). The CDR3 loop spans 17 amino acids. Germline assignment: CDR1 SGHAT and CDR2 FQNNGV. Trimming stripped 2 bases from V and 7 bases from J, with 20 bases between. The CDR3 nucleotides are TGTGCCAGCAGCTTAATGTCGGCCGGGGGGCTTGTCGGGGAGCTGTTTTTT. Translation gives CASSLMSAGGLVGELFF.

CDR3 coding DNA: TGTGCCAGCAGTTTATCGTCCTCCACCGAGTGGAGTTTACACAGGCTGAACACTGAAGCTTTCTTT. It is translated as CASSLSSSTEWSLHRLNTEAFF. The gene calls are TRBV27 and TRBJ1-1, with D possibly matching TRBD1 (5 bases). This CDR3 region has 22 residues. Germline CDR1 reads MNHEY; CDR2 reads SMNVEV (reference sequence). With 0 bases removed from V and 0 bases from J, the gap between germline ends came to 29 bases.

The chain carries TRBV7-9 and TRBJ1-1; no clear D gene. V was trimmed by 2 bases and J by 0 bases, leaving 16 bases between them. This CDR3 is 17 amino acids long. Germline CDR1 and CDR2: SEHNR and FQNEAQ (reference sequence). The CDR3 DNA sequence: TGTGCCAGCAGCTTACGAAGGGAGGGCAAGGTGAACACTGAAGCTTTCTTT. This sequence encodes CASSLRREGKVNTEAFF.

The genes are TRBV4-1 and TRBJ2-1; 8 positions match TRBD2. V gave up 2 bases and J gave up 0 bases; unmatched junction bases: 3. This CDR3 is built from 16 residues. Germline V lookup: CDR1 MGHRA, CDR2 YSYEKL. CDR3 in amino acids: CASSQTGLVSYNEQFF. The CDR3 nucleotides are TGCGCCAGCAGCCAAACGGGACTAGTCTCCTACAATGAGCAGTTCTTC.

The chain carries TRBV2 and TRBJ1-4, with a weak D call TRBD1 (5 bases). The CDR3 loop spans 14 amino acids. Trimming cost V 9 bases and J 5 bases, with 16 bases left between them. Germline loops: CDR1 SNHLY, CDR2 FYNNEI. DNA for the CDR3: TGTGCCAGTATACAGGCCGGCGGGAATGAAAAACTGTTTTTT. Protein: CASIQAGGNEKLFF. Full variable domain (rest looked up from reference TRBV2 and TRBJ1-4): EPEVTQTPSHQVTQMGQEVILRCVPISNHLYFYWYRQILGQKVEFLVSFYNNEISEKSEIFDDQFSVERPDGSNFTLKIRSTKLEDSAMYFCASIQAGGNEKLFFGSGTQLSVL.

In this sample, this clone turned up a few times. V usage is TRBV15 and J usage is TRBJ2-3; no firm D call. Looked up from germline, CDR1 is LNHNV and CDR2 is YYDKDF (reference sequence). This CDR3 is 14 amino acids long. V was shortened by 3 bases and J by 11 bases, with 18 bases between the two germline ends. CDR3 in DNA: TGTGCCACCAGCAGTCTGCGGCACCAGCGAGGGCAGTATTTT. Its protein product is CATSSLRHQRGQYF.

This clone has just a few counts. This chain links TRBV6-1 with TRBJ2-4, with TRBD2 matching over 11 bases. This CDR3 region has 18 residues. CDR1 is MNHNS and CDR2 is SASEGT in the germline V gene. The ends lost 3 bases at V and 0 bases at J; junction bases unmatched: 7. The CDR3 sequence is CASSELAGGSLAKNIQYF. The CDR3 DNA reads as TGTGCCAGCAGTGAGCTAGCGGGAGGCAGTCTAGCCAAAAACATTCAGTACTTC.

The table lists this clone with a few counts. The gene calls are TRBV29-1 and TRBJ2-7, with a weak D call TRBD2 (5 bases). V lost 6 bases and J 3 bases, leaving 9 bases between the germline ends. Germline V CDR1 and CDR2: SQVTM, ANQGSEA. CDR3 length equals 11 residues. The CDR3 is CSVSGDYEQYF. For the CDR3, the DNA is TGCAGCGTCTCCGGGGACTACGAGCAGTACTTC.

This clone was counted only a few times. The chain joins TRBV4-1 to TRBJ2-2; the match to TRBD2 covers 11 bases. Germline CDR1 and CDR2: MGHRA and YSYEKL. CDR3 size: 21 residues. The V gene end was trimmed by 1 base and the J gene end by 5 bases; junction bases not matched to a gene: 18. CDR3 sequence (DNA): TGCGCCAGCAGCCAAGGGGTCCCCTTTAGCGGGAGGGCCCTCGGGACCGGGGAGCTGTTTTTT. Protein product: CASSQGVPFSGRALGTGELFF.

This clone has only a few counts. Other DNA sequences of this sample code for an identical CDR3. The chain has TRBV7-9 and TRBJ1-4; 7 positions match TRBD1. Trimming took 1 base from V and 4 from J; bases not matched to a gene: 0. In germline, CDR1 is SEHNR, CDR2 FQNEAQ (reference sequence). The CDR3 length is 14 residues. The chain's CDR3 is CASSLGQGNEKLFF. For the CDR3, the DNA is TGTGCCAGCAGCTTAGGACAGGGTAATGAAAAACTGTTTTTT.

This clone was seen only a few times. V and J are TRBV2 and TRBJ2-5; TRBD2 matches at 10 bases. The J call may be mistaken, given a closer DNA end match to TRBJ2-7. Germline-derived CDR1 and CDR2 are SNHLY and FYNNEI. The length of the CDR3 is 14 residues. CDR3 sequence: CASNEFSGRHEQYF. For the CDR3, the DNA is TGTGCCAGCAACGAATTTAGCGGGAGGCACGAGCAGTACTTC.

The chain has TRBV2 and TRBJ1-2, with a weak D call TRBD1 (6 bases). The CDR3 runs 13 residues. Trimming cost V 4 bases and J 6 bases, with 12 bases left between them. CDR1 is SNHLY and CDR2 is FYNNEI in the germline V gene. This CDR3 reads CASSVGTPDGYTF. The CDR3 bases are TGTGCCAGCAGTGTGGGGACACCCGATGGCTACACCTTC.

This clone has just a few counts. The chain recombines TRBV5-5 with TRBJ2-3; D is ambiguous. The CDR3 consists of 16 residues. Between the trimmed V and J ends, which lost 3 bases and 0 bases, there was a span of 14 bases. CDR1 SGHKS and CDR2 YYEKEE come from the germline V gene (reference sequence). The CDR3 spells CASSYPPGASTDTQYF. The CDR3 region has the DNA TGTGCCAGCAGCTACCCTCCGGGTGCTAGCACAGATACGCAGTATTTT. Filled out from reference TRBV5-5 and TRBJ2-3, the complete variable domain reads DAGVTQSPTHLIKTRGQQVTLRCSPISGHKSVSWYQQVLGQGPQFIFQYYEKEERGRGNFPDRFSARQFPNYSSELNVNALLLGDSALYLCASSYPPGASTDTQYFGPGTRLTVL.

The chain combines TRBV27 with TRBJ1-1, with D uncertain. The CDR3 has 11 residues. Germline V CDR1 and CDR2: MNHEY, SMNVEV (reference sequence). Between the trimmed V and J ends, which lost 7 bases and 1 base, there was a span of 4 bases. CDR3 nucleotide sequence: TGTGCCAGCACCGCGAACACTGAAGCTTTCTTT. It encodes CASTANTEAFF.